The 24 T cell receptor beta chains given below trace back to one sample, sequenced in a study of shared clonotypes between healthy human individuals (dated by TCRdb to 2018 to 2020). Library preparation was by the immunoSEQ multiplex PCR assay. TCRdb stores this immuneACCESS table with in-frame sequences only. Part of the clones is absent; in the studies checked, under half of the shortfall reflects unresolved V genes, and no reason is known for the rest. The sample contains about 1.1 million clones, approximately 80% of them found a single time. Around 0.6% of the sample goes to the ten largest clones. Sequenced material: memory CD4+ T cells from PBMCs. Sample cell subset or site, as interpreted from the label and publication: CD45RA-negative fraction. The receptors come from a man younger than 30 in good health. Some clones in this sample may be carry-over from other donors' samples.

V usage is TRBV11-2 and J usage is TRBJ2-1; no clear D. CDR3 size: 15 residues. The V gene's germline CDR1 is SGHAT and CDR2 FQNNGV. The V end lost 1 base, the J end lost 0 bases, and 7 bases lay between the germline ends. The CDR3 protein is CASSLAQNSYNEQFF. CDR3 nucleotides: TGTGCCAGCAGCTTAGCCCAGAACTCCTACAATGAGCAGTTCTTC. The whole variable domain, remainder taken from reference TRBV11-2 and TRBJ2-1, is EAGVAQSPRYKIIEKRQSVAFWCNPISGHATLYWYQQILGQGPKLLIQFQNNGVVDDSQLPKDRFSAERLKGVDSTLKIQPAKLEDSAVYLCASSLAQNSYNEQFFGPGTRLTVL.

The CDR3 reads CASSLILAGDYEQYF. The DNA of the CDR3 is TGTGCCAGCAGCTTGATCCTAGCGGGAGACTACGAGCAGTACTTC. This sequence joins TRBV5-4 and TRBJ2-7; TRBD2 matches 10 bases. Trimming removed 1 base from V and 3 bases from J; junction bases left unmatched: 4. This CDR3 spans 15 amino acids. The germline CDR1 and CDR2 sequences are SGHNT and YYREEE (reference sequence). Full variable domain (remainder filled in from reference TRBV5-4 and TRBJ2-7): ETGVTQSPTHLIKTRGQQVTLRCSSQSGHNTVSWYQQALGQGPQFIFQYYREEENGRGNFPPRFSGLQFPNYSSELNVNALELDDSALYLCASSLILAGDYEQYFGPGTRLTVT.

This clone was counted a single time. This rearrangement joins TRBV21-1 to TRBJ2-7; TRBD2 is the table's D call and was not checked against the DNA. TRBV21-1 constitutes a pseudogene. The CDR3 consists of 14 residues. For the CDR3, the DNA is TGTGCCAGCAGCCCGACTCTATTGGCCTACGAGCAGTACTTC. It specifies CASSPTLLAYEQYF.

This clone turned up a few times. This chain connects TRBV18 to TRBJ1-1, with 7 nucleotides matching TRBD1. V shed 3 bases and J 4 bases; nucleotides not matched to a gene: 5. The CDR3 has 14 residues. The germline CDR1 and CDR2 sequences are KGHSH and LQKENI. The chain's CDR3 is CASSPGQLFTEAFF. The CDR3 bases are TGTGCCAGCTCACCGGGACAGTTGTTCACTGAAGCTTTCTTT.

V usage is TRBV2 and J usage is TRBJ2-7, with 7 bases lining up with TRBD1. V was pared by 8 bases and J by 7 bases, with 8 bases of the junction left unmatched. Per the germline V gene, CDR1 is SNHLY and CDR2 is FYNNEI. The CDR3 is 12 residues long. This CDR3 is CASGTETSEQYF. The CDR3 region has the DNA TGTGCCAGCGGGACAGAGACTTCAGAGCAGTACTTC.

This clone came up once. The rearrangement joins TRBV27 to TRBJ2-1, with D perhaps assigned TRBD1 or TRBD2 (6 bases each). Germline CDR1 and CDR2: MNHEY and SMNVEV (reference sequence). Trimming left V 5 bases short and J 5 bases short, with 16 bases between. The CDR3 runs 15 residues. The CDR3 reads CASSTLGGINNEQFF. CDR3 bases: TGTGCCAGCAGTACCCTAGGGGGGATTAACAATGAGCAGTTCTTC.

CDR3 loop: CASVKWTSGSNEQFF. In nucleotides, the CDR3 is TGTGCCAGCGTAAAATGGACTAGCGGGAGCAATGAGCAGTTCTTC. The chain combines TRBV27 with TRBJ2-1; 13 bases map to TRBD2. The CDR3 sequence is 15 residues long. The junction had 7 bases not matched to a gene; V was cut back by 8 bases and J by 6 bases. From germline, CDR1 is MNHEY and CDR2 SMNVEV (reference sequence).

This CDR3 is CASSPRQVTTGEQYF. The CDR3 nucleotides read TGTGCCAGCTCACCCCGACAGGTGACTACGGGCGAGCAGTACTTC. The chain couples TRBV18 to TRBJ2-7, with a tentative D call TRBD1 (6 bases). CDR1 KGHSH and CDR2 LQKENI come from the germline V gene. The CDR3 contains 15 residues. V shed 3 bases and J shed 6 bases, with 18 bases lying between them.

Concerning this clone itself: A much larger clone lies a single base off, so this may be a read error. The chain uses TRBV29-1 and TRBJ2-7; D may be TRBD2 (7 bases). The germline CDR1 and CDR2 sequences are SQVTM and ANQGSEA. V was trimmed by 7 bases and J by 2 bases, leaving 12 bases between them. The CDR3 has 12 residues. The CDR3 nucleotides are TGCAGCGGTGGGGGGGGCCCCTACGAGCAGTACTTC. Its protein is CSGGGGPYEQYF.

The chain joins TRBV27 to TRBJ2-3, with D perhaps matching TRBD2 (5 bases). The germline CDR1 and CDR2 sequences are MNHEY and SMNVEV (reference sequence). V lost 6 bases and J lost 2, with 9 bases in between. This CDR3 is built from 13 residues. The DNA for the CDR3 is TGTGCCAGCAGGGGAGTGGACACAGATACGCAGTATTTT. Its protein product is CASRGVDTDTQYF.

The chain is built from TRBV5-1 and TRBJ2-2; D may be TRBD1 (5 bases). CDR3 length equals 14 residues. Deletions cut 4 bases from V and 1 base from J, with 8 bases between. Germline CDR1 is SGHRS and CDR2 is YFSETQ. In DNA form, the CDR3 reads TGCGCCAGCAGCCTGGACAAGAACACCGGGGAGCTGTTTTTT. This codes for CASSLDKNTGELFF.

The chain couples TRBV11-2 to TRBJ2-1, with TRBD2 identical over 13 bases. Unmatched junction bases numbered 5, after V lost 0 bases and J lost 9 bases. The CDR3 covers 16 residues. From germline, CDR1 is SGHAT and CDR2 FQNNGV. Here the CDR3 DNA reads TGTGCCAGCAGCTTAGAACTGACTAGCGGGAGGATTGAGCAGTTCTTC. This sequence encodes CASSLELTSGRIEQFF.

Concerning this clone: At the DNA level, this CDR3 is encoded by other sequences in the same sample as well. The chain links TRBV28 to TRBJ2-1; no clear D gene. The CDR3 loop spans 11 amino acids. Germline values: CDR1 MDHEN, CDR2 SYDVKM. Trimming cost V 6 bases and J 4 bases, with 4 bases left between them. The chain's CDR3 is CASRTYNEQFF. CDR3 DNA sequence: TGTGCCAGCAGGACGTACAATGAGCAGTTCTTC.

The chain combines TRBV10-3 with TRBJ2-3; 10 bases fit TRBD1. V trimming: 5 bases; J trimming: 2 bases; junction bases outside the gene matches: 4. Germline CDR1 and CDR2: ENHRY and SYGVKD. The CDR3 contains 15 residues. CDR3 region: CAISRGQGTTDTQYF. CDR3 nucleotides: TGTGCCATCAGTCGGGGACAGGGGACCACAGATACGCAGTATTTT.

The chain carries TRBV15 and TRBJ1-4, with TRBD1 matching 9 bases. After removal of 8 bases from V and 6 bases from J, the junction contained 1 base not matched to a gene. Per germline, CDR1 LNHNV and CDR2 YYDKDF (reference sequence). CDR3 length equals 12 residues. The CDR3 DNA reads TGTGCCACCGACAGGGGGGATGAAAAACTGTTTTTT. Its protein product is CATDRGDEKLFF.

The rearrangement uses TRBV6-1 and TRBJ2-5; D tentatively fits TRBD1 or TRBD2 (5 bases each). The CDR3 spans 14 residues. V lost 7 bases to trimming and J lost 9 bases, with 21 bases between them. The germline gives CDR1 MNHNS, CDR2 SASEGT. The CDR3 region is CASTRQGALEAQYF. In DNA form, the CDR3 reads TGTGCCAGCACCCGCCAAGGGGCTCTGGAGGCCCAGTACTTC.

The chain is built from TRBV28 and TRBJ2-1, with D perhaps matching TRBD1 or TRBD2 (5 bases each). This CDR3 contains 15 residues. The germline V gene encodes CDR1 MDHEN and CDR2 SYDVKM. With 6 bases removed from V and 5 bases from J, the gap between germline ends came to 17 bases. The CDR3 sequence: CASSFREQLDNEQFF. The CDR3 region has the DNA TGTGCCAGCAGCTTCAGGGAGCAGCTCGACAATGAGCAGTTCTTC.

This clone has only one observation. This chain uses TRBV28 with TRBJ2-5, with unresolved D. CDR1 is MDHEN and CDR2 is SYDVKM in the germline V gene. CDR3 length equals 12 residues. The V gene lost 8 bases and the J gene lost 2 bases, with 9 bases spanning the gap. CDR3 in amino acids: CASRVGQETQYF. Written as DNA, the CDR3 is TGTGCCAGCCGGGTAGGACAAGAGACCCAGTACTTC.

V and J are TRBV2 and TRBJ2-1, with D unresolved. This CDR3 spans 13 amino acids. Germline V lookup: CDR1 SNHLY, CDR2 FYNNEI. Trimming shortened V by 2 bases and J by 6 bases, and 8 bases separated the two germline ends. The CDR3 nucleotides are TGTGCCAGCAGTGAACCCAGGAGCAATGAGCAGTTCTTC. This gives the protein CASSEPRSNEQFF.

CDR3 sequence: CASSLGRGGKTQYF. The CDR3 DNA is TGTGCCAGCAGCTTAGGACGAGGCGGGAAGACCCAGTACTTC. The genes are TRBV7-2 and TRBJ2-5, with D tentatively TRBD2 (6 bases). Germline CDR1 is SGHTA and CDR2 is FQGNSA. The CDR3 totals 14 residues. Deletions cut 1 base from V and 6 bases from J, with 12 bases between.

With regard to this clone: A read error may be the cause here, since a much bigger clone is one base away. The rearrangement joins TRBV14 to TRBJ1-1, with D maybe TRBD1 (6 bases). Trimming cost V 4 bases and J 1 base, with 7 bases left between them. The CDR3 is made up of 13 amino acids. Looked up from germline, CDR1 is SGHDN and CDR2 is FVKESK. The CDR3 DNA reads as TGTGCCAGCAGCCTACAGGGGAACACTGAAGCTTTCTTT. The encoded protein is CASSLQGNTEAFF.

V and J are TRBV5-1 and TRBJ1-6; 7 nucleotides match TRBD1. Germline V gene data show CDR1 as SGHRS and CDR2 as YFSETQ. Unmatched junction bases numbered 3, after V lost 0 bases and J lost 6 bases. The CDR3 sequence is 15 residues long. Written as DNA, the CDR3 is TGCGCCAGCAGCTTGGAGGGACAGAGTAATTCACCCCTCCACTTT. This translates into CASSLEGQSNSPLHF.

The V and J genes are TRBV28 and TRBJ1-1, with D maybe TRBD1 (5 bases). Germline CDR1 is MDHEN and CDR2 is SYDVKM. The V and J ends lost 2 bases and 11 bases respectively, with 12 bases between them. This CDR3 has 12 amino acids. The CDR3 loop reads CASSLRRADAFF. DNA of the CDR3: TGTGCCAGCAGTTTACGCAGGGCGGATGCTTTCTTT.

J is TRBJ1-2 and V is TRBV5-1; no reliable D call. The CDR3 contains 15 residues. Trimming took 8 bases from V and 5 from J, leaving 22 bases between them. Germline lookup yields CDR1 SGHRS and CDR2 YFSETQ. CDR3 in DNA: TGCGCCAGTTCCTATTCTGGGGAATCTGGATATGGCTACACCTTC. Translation: CASSYSGESGYGYTF.